Sample share makes the clone carrying this TCR beta chain large. Its antigen is undetermined. An Oncomine TCR Beta short-read assay was used to sequence the DNA from cultured CD4+ T cells. TCRdb analysed the PCR reads with MiXCR anew, one entry per CDR3 protein. Of 600 or so distinct CDR3 sequences in the sample, under 9% are singletons; the top ten hold roughly 17%. The entry originates in a study of vaccination and CD4 T cells after COVID-19. In the study overall: Post-vaccine sampling followed dose two by a median about 72 days (range 14 to 241). Cells were stimulated with overlapping spike peptides from SARS-CoV-2, HCoV-NL63, HCoV-OC43 and HCoV-229E. General study findings and limits: Researchers report that 304 of 307 vaccine-specific clones in convalescent patients proved spike mono-reactive.

Treatment meaning: roughly 10-day PBMC culture with coronavirus spike peptide pools or control peptides (ViraFEST assay). One should note that the unexposed donor's CD4+ T cells were collected before the COVID-19 pandemic (2011-2018). This CDR3 has 15 amino acids. CDR1 and CDR2 from the germline V gene are MNHNS and SASEGT. J was trimmed by 0 bases and V by 6 bases; bases with no gene match: 6. The source of this sequence is a human donor in good health. The rearrangement uses TRBV6-1 and TRBJ2-3; 7 nucleotides agree with TRBD2. Input material: CD4+ T cells from blood, cultured in vitro. The CDR3 region is CASRFTSASTDTQYF. The DNA of the CDR3 is TGTGCCAGCAGGTTCACTAGCGCAAGCACAGATACGCAGTATTTT.